This T cell receptor beta chain was identified during a study of blood T cell repertoires in COVID-19. Across the whole study: COVID-19 samples from acute and convalescent phases originated in the United States, Italy and Spain. The cDNA or gDNA used as material had been derived from T cells, B-cell-depleted T cells, or PBMCs.

Assay: immunoSEQ multiplex PCR; the TCRdb copy retains only in-frame clones and omits some. The sample holds 330,000 or so clones, about nine tenths seen once. The cohort comprised adults aged 18 to 89 years residing in 20 to 30 US areas. From germline, CDR1 is SGHAT and CDR2 FQNNGV. Trimming removed 5 bases from V and 3 bases from J; junction bases left unmatched: 7. The CDR3 sequence is 16 residues long. Sequences were obtained from PBMCs or T cells enriched from blood (not recorded which). The chain is built from TRBV11-2 and TRBJ2-2, with 9 bases identical to TRBD1. This receptor was identified in a woman in her twenties or thirties who had been exposed to COVID-19. The chain's CDR3 is CASSVRDRAYTGELFF. CDR3 coding DNA: TGTGCCAGCAGCGTCCGGGACAGGGCTTACACCGGGGAGCTGTTTTTT.